This TCR beta chain was captured by sequencing in a study of blood T cell repertoires in COVID-19. About the research overall: COVID-19 samples, acute and convalescent, were from the United States, Italy and Spain. Sources were T cells, B-cell-depleted T cells, or PBMCs; the material itself was cDNA or gDNA.

Methods used by the authors: Amplification of reference gene primers was used by the study to estimate nucleated cell counts. Sequencing used immunoSEQ multiplex PCR; TCRdb keeps in-frame clones, though not all of them. V and J calls plus clone size are reproduced from that table; the DNA served to infer D and trimming. This table has some 130,000 clones, approximately 84% appearing once. CDR3 length: 13 amino acids. Deletions cut 5 bases from V and 8 bases from J, with 15 bases between. Germline CDR1 and CDR2: SNHLY and FYNNEI. This sequence was found in a human donor in a cohort sampled during active COVID-19. The sample taken for sequencing was peripheral blood. The chain has TRBV2 and TRBJ1-1, with D uncertain. This CDR3 reads CASSPLDIGEAFF. The CDR3 DNA reads as TGTGCCAGCAGTCCCCTTGACATCGGAGAAGCTTTCTTT. Variable domain in full (rest from reference TRBV2 and TRBJ1-1): EPEVTQTPSHQVTQMGQEVILRCVPISNHLYFYWYRQILGQKVEFLVSFYNNEISEKSEIFDDQFSVERPDGSNFTLKIRSTKLEDSAMYFCASSPLDIGEAFFGQGTRLTVV.